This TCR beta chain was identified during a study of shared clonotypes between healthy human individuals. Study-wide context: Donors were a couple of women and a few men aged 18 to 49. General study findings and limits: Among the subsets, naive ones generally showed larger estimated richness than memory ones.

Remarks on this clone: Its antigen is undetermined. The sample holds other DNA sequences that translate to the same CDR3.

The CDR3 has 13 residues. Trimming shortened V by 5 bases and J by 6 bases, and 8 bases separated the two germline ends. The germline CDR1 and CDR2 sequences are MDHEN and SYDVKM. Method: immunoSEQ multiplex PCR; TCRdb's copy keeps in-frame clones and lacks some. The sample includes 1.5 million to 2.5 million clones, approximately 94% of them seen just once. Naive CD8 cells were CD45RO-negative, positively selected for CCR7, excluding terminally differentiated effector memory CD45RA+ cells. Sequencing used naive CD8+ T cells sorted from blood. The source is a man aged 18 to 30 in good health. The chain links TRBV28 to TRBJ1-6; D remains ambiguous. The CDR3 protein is CASSLVLNSPLHF. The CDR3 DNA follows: TGTGCCAGCAGTCTAGTACTTAATTCACCCCTCCACTTT. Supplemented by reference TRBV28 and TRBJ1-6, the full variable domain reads DVKVTQSSRYLVKRTGEKVFLECVQDMDHENMFWYRQDPGLGLRLIYFSYDVKMKEKGDIPEGYSVSREKKERFSLILESASTNQTSMYLCASSLVLNSPLHFGNGTRLTVT.